The 24 T cell receptor beta chains reported below all come from one sample, sequenced in a study of cytomegalovirus exposure and HLA in healthy donors listed by TCRdb under 2017. Library preparation employed the immunoSEQ multiplex PCR assay. TCRdb mirrors the immuneACCESS table, restricted to in-frame sequences. Some clones are absent from its copies; in checked studies, under half trace to an unresolved V gene, and the reason for the others is unknown. The sample table lists over 120,000 clones, about nine tenths of them with a count of one. Clones ranked in the top ten supply 3.5% to 5% of the sample. Sequenced sample: PBMCs. The receptors were sampled from a man aged 18 to 30 in good health and CMV-seropositive.

V gene TRBV2 combines with J gene TRBJ2-3, with a possible D match to TRBD2 (5 bases). The CDR3 covers 16 residues. The germline gives CDR1 SNHLY, CDR2 FYNNEI. Trimming took 3 bases from V and 0 from J, leaving 13 bases between them. The CDR3 bases are TGTGCCAGCAGTGACGAGAGCGGAGGTAGCACAGATACGCAGTATTTT. Protein sequence: CASSDESGGSTDTQYF.

The chain has TRBV6-5 and TRBJ1-1; the match to TRBD1 covers 9 bases. The CDR3 loop spans 13 amino acids. Germline V CDR1 and CDR2: MNHEY, SVGAGI. V lost 6 bases, J lost 9 bases, and 8 bases stayed unmatched. The CDR3 DNA reads as TGTGCCAGCAGGACAGGGGGAGCAAGTCAAGCTTTCTTT. As protein: CASRTGGASQAFF.

This rearrangement joins TRBV28 to TRBJ1-5; 7 nucleotides line up with TRBD1. Germline V lookup: CDR1 MDHEN, CDR2 SYDVKM. V dropped 7 bases and J dropped 4; count of bases not matched to a gene: 7. There are 14 residues in the CDR3. The DNA for the CDR3 is TGTGCCAGCAAAGACGACAGGGCAAATCAGCCCCAGCATTTT. It specifies CASKDDRANQPQHF.

The chain links TRBV10-2 to TRBJ2-2; 7 bases are shared with TRBD1. The CDR3 length is 13 residues. Germline loops: CDR1 WSHSY, CDR2 SAAADI. Trimming at V came to 6 bases and at J to 7 bases, leaving 5 bases not matched to a gene. CDR3 residues: CASRTGKGGELFF. The CDR3 region has the DNA TGCGCCAGCAGGACAGGGAAGGGCGGGGAGCTGTTTTTT.

This chain joins TRBV6-6 and TRBJ2-3; 9 bases line up with TRBD1. Germline V gene data show CDR1 as MNHNY and CDR2 as SVGAGI (reference sequence). The CDR3 is made up of 14 amino acids. The ends lost 5 bases at V and 5 bases at J; junction bases unmatched: 5. In nucleotides, the CDR3 is TGTGCCAGCAGTCCCGGGACAGGGCAAGATACGCAGTATTTT. It codes for CASSPGTGQDTQYF.

V is TRBV6-5 and J is TRBJ2-5; D gene ambiguous. The last part of the DNA fits TRBJ2-7 better; the J call may be wrong. Germline assignment: CDR1 MNHEY and CDR2 SVGAGI. This CDR3 has 13 residues. The CDR3 sequence: CASSPRKDYEQYF. In nucleotides, the CDR3 is TGTGCCAGCAGTCCTCGTAAAGACTACGAGCAGTACTTC.

This clone was seen only a few times. One end of the junction fails to match germline, which may point to a read error. The genes are TRBV7-7 and TRBJ2-7; D not resolved. CDR1 and CDR2 (germline): SSHAT, FNYEAQ (reference sequence). The CDR3 covers 13 residues. CDR3 in DNA: TGTGCTAGCAGCTTAGGGCAAGACTACGAGCAGTACTTC. It encodes CASSLGQDYEQYF.

This chain links TRBV5-1 with TRBJ1-1; D gene unclear. The CDR3 runs 15 residues. Germline V CDR1 and CDR2: SGHRS, YFSETQ. V lost 4 bases and J 5 bases, leaving 18 bases between the germline ends. The CDR3 DNA reads TGCGCCAGCAGCCAAGTGACCCCGACGGGAACTGAAGCTTTCTTT. It codes for CASSQVTPTGTEAFF. The complete variable domain, with remaining parts taken from reference TRBV5-1 and TRBJ1-1, reads KAGVTQTPRYLIKTRGQQVTLSCSPISGHRSVSWYQQTPGQGLQFLFEYFSETQRNKGNFPGRFSGRQFSNSRSEMNVSTLELGDSALYLCASSQVTPTGTEAFFGQGTRLTVV.

The chain employs TRBV28 and TRBJ1-2, with D unclear. The CDR3 totals 12 residues. Germline CDR1 MDHEN, CDR2 SYDVKM. Trimming cost V 2 bases and J 8 bases, with 9 bases left between them. CDR3 amino acids: CASSLTGVGYTF. Written as DNA, the CDR3 is TGTGCCAGCAGTTTAACCGGGGTCGGCTACACCTTC.

The CDR3 sequence: CASRLAGGFIETQYF. CDR3 bases: TGTGCCAGTAGACTAGCGGGGGGCTTCATCGAGACCCAGTACTTC. The chain couples TRBV19 to TRBJ2-5, with 12 bases that match TRBD2. The J segment lost 5 bases and the V segment lost 6 bases, leaving 7 bases of the junction unmatched. Per the germline V gene, CDR1 is LNHDA and CDR2 is SQIVND (reference sequence). This CDR3 region has 15 residues.

This clone was detected once. J is TRBJ2-5 and V is TRBV27; the match to TRBD1 covers 7 bases. The CDR3 loop spans 15 amino acids. V shed 8 bases and J 5 bases; nucleotides not matched to a gene: 14. Germline lookup yields CDR1 MNHEY and CDR2 SMNVEV (reference sequence). CDR3 protein: CASAKTGSRYETQYF. Here the CDR3 DNA reads TGTGCCAGCGCTAAGACAGGGTCGAGGTACGAGACCCAGTACTTC.

The gene calls are TRBV5-6 and TRBJ2-7; 8 bases fit TRBD2. With V trimmed by 0 bases and J by 5 bases, 7 bases remained unmatched. Germline V lookup: CDR1 SGHDT, CDR2 YYEEEE. The CDR3 runs to 15 residues. The CDR3 nucleotides read TGTGCCAGCAGCTTGGCGGGGGGGAGGTACGACGAGCAGTACTTC. Translated: CASSLAGGRYDEQYF.

The chain combines TRBV10-1 with TRBJ1-6; 8 bases match TRBD1. Trimming took 6 bases from V and 10 from J; bases not matched to a gene: 5. Germline assignment: CDR1 WNHNN and CDR2 SYGVQD (reference sequence). The CDR3 runs 13 residues. The chain's CDR3 is CASSGQGNSPLHF. The CDR3 coding sequence is TGCGCCAGCAGCGGACAGGGCAACTCACCCCTCCACTTT.

The V and J genes are TRBV19 and TRBJ2-3, with D perhaps TRBD2 (6 bases). CDR1 and CDR2 (germline): LNHDA, SQIVND (reference sequence). V shed 3 bases and J shed 3 bases, with 10 bases lying between them. CDR3 length equals 14 residues. In DNA, the CDR3 is TGTGCCAGTAGTATGGAGGGTGGGACAGATACGCAGTATTTT. It codes for CASSMEGGTDTQYF.

As DNA, the CDR3 is TGTGCCAGCAGTTCCCTCCTACGAGAGCAGTTCTTC. It translates to CASSSLLREQFF. The V gene is TRBV28, the J gene TRBJ2-1; D ambiguous. The CDR3 is made up of 12 amino acids. The germline CDR1 and CDR2 sequences are MDHEN and SYDVKM. V was clipped by 4 bases and J by 10 bases, with 11 bases between them.

V is TRBV27 and J is TRBJ2-2; the match to TRBD2 covers 12 bases. J lost 1 base, V lost 5 bases, and 2 bases had no gene match. The germline CDR1 and CDR2 sequences are MNHEY and SMNVEV (reference sequence). The CDR3 has 16 amino acids. CDR3 region: CASSVLAGGNTGELFF. The CDR3 DNA reads TGTGCCAGCAGTGTACTAGCGGGGGGGAACACCGGGGAGCTGTTTTTT.

The CDR3 DNA reads TGTGCCAGCTCCCCGGCAGGGGCTGGCAATCAGCCCCAGCATTTT. This codes for CASSPAGAGNQPQHF. V usage is TRBV27 and J usage is TRBJ1-5, with D possibly TRBD1 on 6 matching bases. Trimming removed 8 bases at V and 2 bases at J, with 16 bases between. The V gene's germline CDR1 is MNHEY and CDR2 SMNVEV (reference sequence). The CDR3 totals 15 residues.

The chain couples TRBV30 to TRBJ2-7, with D possibly TRBD1 on 6 matching bases. Deletions cut 0 bases from V and 7 bases from J, with 19 bases between. CDR3 length equals 15 residues. From germline, CDR1 is GTSNPN and CDR2 SVGIG (reference sequence). The chain's CDR3 is CAWSVWAGEKEEQYF. CDR3 nucleotides: TGTGCCTGGAGTGTTTGGGCAGGGGAAAAGGAAGAGCAGTACTTC.

The chain couples TRBV5-4 to TRBJ2-1; no clear D. The ends were cut back, 2 bases at V and 0 bases at J, with 12 bases in the middle. CDR3 length: 16 amino acids. Looked up from germline, CDR1 is SGHNT and CDR2 is YYREEE (reference sequence). The CDR3 sequence: CASSFRVVSSYNEQFF. The CDR3 nucleotides are TGTGCCAGCAGCTTTCGGGTCGTCAGCTCCTACAATGAGCAGTTCTTC. The variable domain in full, with the rest retrieved from reference TRBV5-4 and TRBJ2-1, is ETGVTQSPTHLIKTRGQQVTLRCSSQSGHNTVSWYQQALGQGPQFIFQYYREEENGRGNFPPRFSGLQFPNYSSELNVNALELDDSALYLCASSFRVVSSYNEQFFGPGTRLTVL.

The chain carries TRBV15 and TRBJ2-6; possible D gene TRBD2, 6 bases. Germline values: CDR1 LNHNV, CDR2 YYDKDF (reference sequence). CDR3 length: 15 amino acids. The V gene lost 1 base and the J gene lost 2 bases, with 6 bases spanning the gap. The chain's CDR3 is CATSRGGAGANVLTF. In nucleotides, the CDR3 is TGTGCCACCAGCAGAGGGGGGGCTGGGGCCAACGTCCTGACTTTC.

The chain combines TRBV5-1 with TRBJ2-7, with 9 bases lining up with TRBD1. Trimming at V came to 2 bases and at J to 3 bases, leaving 6 bases not matched to a gene. This CDR3 has 15 amino acids. CDR1 is SGHRS, CDR2 YFSETQ, per germline. The CDR3 sequence is CASSLSGTGIYEQYF. CDR3 in DNA: TGCGCCAGCAGCTTATCCGGGACAGGGATCTACGAGCAGTACTTC.

V gene TRBV10-1 combines with J gene TRBJ1-4; 9 nucleotides line up with TRBD1. Germline CDR1 WNHNN, CDR2 SYGVQD (reference sequence). J gave up 2 bases and V 3 bases, and 1 base lay outside the gene matches. The CDR3 spans 15 residues. The chain's CDR3 is CASSDDRGTNEKLFF. The CDR3 nucleotides read TGCGCCAGCAGTGATGACAGGGGGACTAATGAAAAACTGTTTTTT.

V is TRBV7-6 and J is TRBJ2-1, with 10 bases fitting TRBD2. V lost 4 bases, J lost 8 bases, and 14 bases stayed unmatched. The CDR3 is made up of 17 amino acids. Germline-derived CDR1 and CDR2 are SGHVS and FNYEAQ. The CDR3 DNA sequence: TGTGCCAGCAGCTCTCTTGAGCGGGAGGGCCTTGCGGATGAGCAGTTCTTC. It encodes CASSSLEREGLADEQFF.

The chain couples TRBV5-1 to TRBJ2-3, with D maybe TRBD2 (5 bases). V lost 6 bases and J 1 base, leaving 12 bases between the germline ends. The CDR3 is made up of 14 amino acids. Per the germline V gene, CDR1 is SGHRS and CDR2 is YFSETQ. Here the CDR3 DNA reads TGCGCCAGCATGGCGGGCACGGGCACAGATACGCAGTATTTT. Amino acid sequence: CASMAGTGTDTQYF.